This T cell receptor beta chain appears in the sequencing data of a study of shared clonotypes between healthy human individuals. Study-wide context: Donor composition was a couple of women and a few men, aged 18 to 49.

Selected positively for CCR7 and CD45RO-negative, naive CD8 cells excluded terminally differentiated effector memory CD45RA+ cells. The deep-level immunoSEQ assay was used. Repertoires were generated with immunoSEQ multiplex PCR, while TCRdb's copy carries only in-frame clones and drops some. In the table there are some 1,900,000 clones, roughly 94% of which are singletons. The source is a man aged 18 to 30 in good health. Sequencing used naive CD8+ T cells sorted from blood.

CDR3 protein: CASRGVDTEAFF. The DNA for the CDR3 is TGTGCCAGCAGGGGGGTGGACACTGAAGCTTTCTTT. This chain links TRBV7-6 with TRBJ1-1; D is possibly TRBD1 (5 bases). With 6 bases removed from V and 3 bases from J, the gap between germline ends came to 8 bases. This CDR3 comprises 12 residues. Germline CDR1 reads SGHVS; CDR2 reads FNYEAQ.